This entry concerns a single TCR beta chain. In the original workflow: Quantification of nucleated cells was approximated via reference gene primer amplification. Here immunoSEQ multiplex PCR was the method, and the copy in TCRdb shows in-frame clones only, minus some. Clone size and the V and J calls come from that table; the DNA yielded D and trimming. The table has 240,000 or so clones, over 80% seen once. This sample is part of a study of blood T cell repertoires in COVID-19. Study at large: Collection of acute and convalescent COVID-19 samples took place in the United States, Italy and Spain. Sources were T cells, B-cell-depleted T cells, or PBMCs; the material itself was cDNA or gDNA.

Trimming left V 0 bases short and J 3 bases short, with 12 bases between. Germline V gene sequence: CDR1 MNHEY, CDR2 SVGAGI. This CDR3 has 15 residues. The receptor's source is a man aged 45-65 years who had been exposed to COVID-19. The source material was PBMCs or T cells enriched from blood (not recorded which). The chain is built from TRBV6-5 and TRBJ2-7; D uncertain. CDR3 DNA: TGTGCCAGCAGTTACTCGGGCAGGTCCGTCTACGAGCAGTACTTC. It yields the protein CASSYSGRSVYEQYF.